This T cell receptor (beta chain) was profiled in a study of blood T cells in healthy people across ages. The table lists this clonotype with many counts. The V gene's germline CDR1 is MNHEY and CDR2 SVGEGT. This CDR3 region has 13 residues. V lost 8 bases, J lost 3 bases, and 10 bases lay in between. Alongside a J-beta primer mix, a sample-barcoded 5' primer served in a second PCR lasting roughly 6 to 12 cycles. TCRdb recomputed calls from the 5' RACE reads with MiXCR, one row per CDR3 protein. The sample consists of some 730,000 distinct CDR3 sequences, about 24% of them appearing once. Sequenced: blood. This receptor was taken from a man between 70 and 80 years old in good health. The chain is built from TRBV6-2 or TRBV6-3 and TRBJ2-2, with a possible D match to TRBD1 (6 bases). As DNA, the CDR3 is TGTGCCAGCCGGGGACATGACACCGGGGAGCTGTTTTTT. It translates to CASRGHDTGELFF.